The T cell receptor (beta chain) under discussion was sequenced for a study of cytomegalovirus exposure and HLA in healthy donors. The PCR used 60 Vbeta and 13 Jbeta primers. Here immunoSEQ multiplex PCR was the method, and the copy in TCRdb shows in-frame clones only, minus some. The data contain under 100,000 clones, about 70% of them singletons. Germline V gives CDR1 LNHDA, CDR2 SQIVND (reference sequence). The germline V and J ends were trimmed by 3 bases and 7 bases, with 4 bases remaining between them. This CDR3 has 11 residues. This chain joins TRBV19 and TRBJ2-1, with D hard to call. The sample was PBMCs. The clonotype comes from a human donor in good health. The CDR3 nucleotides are TGTGCCAGTAGTATTCTGAATGAGCAGTTCTTC. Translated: CASSILNEQFF.